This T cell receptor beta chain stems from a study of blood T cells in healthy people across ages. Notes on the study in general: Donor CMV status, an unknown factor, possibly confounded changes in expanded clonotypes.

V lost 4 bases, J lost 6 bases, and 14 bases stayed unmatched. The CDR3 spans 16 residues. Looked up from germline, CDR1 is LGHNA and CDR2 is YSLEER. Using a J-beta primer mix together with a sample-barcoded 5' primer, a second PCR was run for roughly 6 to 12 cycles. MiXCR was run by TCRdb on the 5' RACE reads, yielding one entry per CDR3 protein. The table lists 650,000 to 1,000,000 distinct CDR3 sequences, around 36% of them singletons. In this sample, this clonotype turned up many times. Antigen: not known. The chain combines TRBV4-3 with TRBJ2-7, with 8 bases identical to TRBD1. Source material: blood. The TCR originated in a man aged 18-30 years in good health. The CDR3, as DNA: TGCGCCAGCAGCCCCGATTATCCGGGACAGGTTGCCGAGCAGTACTTC. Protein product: CASSPDYPGQVAEQYF.